This T cell receptor (beta chain) emerged from a study of T cell repertoires in aging, cancer and after chemotherapy. A mixed TRB-A/B primer pool amplified rearranged TRB by multiplex touch-down PCR. In TCRdb, the multiplex PCR reads were re-called with MiXCR into one record per CDR3 protein. Of 9,000 to 10,000 distinct CDR3 sequences listed, about 35% are singletons. The CDR3 is 15 amino acids. The germline V gene has CDR1 MGHRA and CDR2 YSYEKL. V lost 5 bases and J lost 4, with 17 bases in between. The template was genomic DNA from peripheral blood, not RNA. The chain has TRBV4-1 and TRBJ1-1; D is unresolved. The sequence was collected from a human donor in good health. The sample consisted of blood. The CDR3 DNA sequence: TGCGCCAGCAGCGCAGACCAGGTTTCGTTCACTGAAGCTTTCTTT. It encodes CASSADQVSFTEAFF.